Listed below are T cell receptor beta chains from one sample, sequenced in a study of blood T cells in healthy people across ages. TCRdb itself ran the 5' RACE reads through MiXCR, one entry per CDR3 protein. The sample has some 880,000 distinct CDR3 sequences; roughly 34% are singletons. The source material was blood. These receptors were collected from a man aged 18-30 years in good health. Each CDR3 is given with its conserved first and last residue. D genes are given only for firm matches. Expanded clones get a size class; other rows say once, few or many, or leave the size out.

V	size	D	J	DNA	CDR3
TRBV20-1	-	-	TRBJ1-2	TGCGTGCTTTCAGGAAATTCTTATGGCTACACCTTC	CVLSGNSYGYTF
TRBV6-5	many	-	TRBJ2-7	TGTGCCAGCAGTTACTCGAACCCCAAGGGCGAGCAGTACTTC	CASSYSNPKGEQYF
TRBV28	-	TRBD2	TRBJ2-1	TGTGCCAGCAGTTTACCGGGACTAGCGGGATACAATGAGCAGTTCTTC	CASSLPGLAGYNEQFF
TRBV29-1	-	TRBD1	TRBJ2-1	TGCAGCATAGGACAGGGCAAGGAGCAGTTCTTC	CSIGQGKEQFF
TRBV7-3	-	-	TRBJ1-1	TGTGCCAGCAGCTCCCTTGGTCCCACTGAAGCTTTCTTT	CASSSLGPTEAFF
TRBV20-1	few	-	TRBJ1-6	TGCAGTGCTAGGGTTACAGCGCCTGGTGGTAATTCACCCCTCCACTTT	CSARVTAPGGNSPLHF
TRBV4-1	-	-	TRBJ2-3	TGCGCCAGCAGCCAAGATGGTCGGCGGCCCCAAAGCACAGATACGCAGTATTTT	CASSQDGRRPQSTDTQYF
TRBV6-5	many	TRBD2	TRBJ2-7	TGTGCCAGCAGTTATACTAGCGGGGGCTCCTACGAGCAGTACTTC	CASSYTSGGSYEQYF
TRBV11-2	-	-	TRBJ2-1	TGTGCCAGCAGCCCGGTCTACAATAAGCAGTTCTTC	CASSPVYNKQFF
TRBV9	-	-	TRBJ1-1	TGTGCCAGCAGCGGGGGACAACGGTTGGACACTGAAGCTTTCTTT	CASSGGQRLDTEAFF
TRBV12-3/TRBV12-4	-	TRBD2	TRBJ2-1	TGTGCCAGCGGGGCGGGGGGCAATTACAATGAGCAGTTCTTC	CASGAGGNYNEQFF
TRBV12-3/TRBV12-4	few	-	TRBJ1-1	TGTGCCAGCAGTTCACAGGTTGAGGGAACTGAAGCTTTCTTT	CASSSQVEGTEAFF
TRBV5-1	-	-	TRBJ1-2	TGCGCCAGCAGCTTAATAGGGAATGAAAACTATGGCTACACCTTC	CASSLIGNENYGYTF
TRBV20-1	-	TRBD1	TRBJ1-1	TGCAGTGCTAGTAGTTTGGGACAGGCGAACACTGAAGCTTTCTTT	CSASSLGQANTEAFF
TRBV14	-	-	TRBJ1-1	TGTGCCAGCAGCCAAGGTTGGATCACTGAAGCTTTCTTT	CASSQGWITEAFF
TRBV28	few	-	TRBJ2-6	TGTGCCAGCAGGAATACAGGGTTCTCTGGGGCCAACGTCCTGACTTTC	CASRNTGFSGANVLTF
TRBV12-3/TRBV12-4	-	-	TRBJ1-6	TGTGCCAGCAGTATCCGGGGCCTTGGGTCACCCCTCCACTTT	CASSIRGLGSPLHF
TRBV7-2	-	TRBD1	TRBJ1-2	TGTGCCAGCAGCGATAGACAGGGGCTCGGAGGCTACACCTTC	CASSDRQGLGGYTF
TRBV12-3/TRBV12-4	-	-	TRBJ2-3	TGTGCCAGCAGTTTGGGCAGGGATGGCACAGATACGCAGTATTTT	CASSLGRDGTDTQYF
TRBV6-2/TRBV6-3	-	-	TRBJ2-7	TGTGCCAGCAGTTTCCCAGCGGGCAGCCGCCGCGAGCAGTACTTC	CASSFPAGSRREQYF
TRBV12-3/TRBV12-4	-	-	TRBJ1-5	TGTGCCAGCAAAAGGTCAGGGATAGATCAGCCCCAGCATTTT	CASKRSGIDQPQHF
TRBV5-5	few	-	TRBJ1-6	TGTGCCAGCAGCTTCTCCAGACAGGACCGCTCCTATAATTCACCCCTCCACTTT	CASSFSRQDRSYNSPLHF
TRBV12-3/TRBV12-4	many	TRBD2	TRBJ2-3	TGTGCCAGCAGTCCCTGGACTAGCGGGGGAACAGATACGCAGTATTTT	CASSPWTSGGTDTQYF
TRBV7-9	many	-	TRBJ1-2	TGTGCCAGCACCCGCGGGCGGGACTATGGCTACACCTTC	CASTRGRDYGYTF